The rows below give T cell receptor beta chains drawn from one sample of a study of blood T cell repertoires in COVID-19. Sequencing used immunoSEQ multiplex PCR; TCRdb keeps in-frame clones, though not all of them. This repertoire shows 140,000 or so clones, approximately 89% found once; its top ten account for roughly a tenth. Sequencing input: peripheral blood. These receptor sequences come from a man aged 55 to 70 with active or convalescent COVID-19. Each CDR3 is given with its conserved first and last residue. The D gene is left open where the match is weak. Only some rows state a clone size, as once, few, many or a class for expanded clones.

V	size	D	J	CDR3	DNA
TRBV4-2	NA	NA	TRBJ2-3	CASSPPSDTQYF	TGTGCCAGCAGCCCTCCCTCAGATACGCAGTATTTT
TRBV20-1	once	NA	TRBJ1-1	CSASSHNTEAFF	TGCAGTGCTAGTAGCCACAACACTGAAGCTTTCTTT
TRBV5-1	NA	TRBD2	TRBJ2-3	CASSSQGLAGGPISKDTQYF	TGCGCCAGCAGCTCCCAGGGATTAGCGGGAGGGCCAATTTCAAAAGATACGCAGTATTTT
TRBV7-8	once	TRBD1	TRBJ1-5	CASSRQGNSNQPQHF	TGTGCCAGCAGCCGACAGGGAAATAGCAATCAGCCCCAGCATTTT
TRBV27	NA	TRBD1	TRBJ1-5	CASSFRGRDSQPQHF	TGTGCCAGCAGTTTCAGGGGGCGTGATAGTCAGCCCCAGCATTTT
TRBV7-9	NA	TRBD2	TRBJ2-2	CASSALAGGVGELFF	TGTGCCAGCAGCGCACTAGCGGGAGGGGTCGGGGAGCTGTTTTTT
TRBV7-2	NA	TRBD1	TRBJ1-5	CASSAQGAGQPQHF	TGTGCCAGCAGCGCACAGGGGGCCGGGCAGCCCCAGCATTTT
TRBV7-2	NA	TRBD2	TRBJ2-7	CASSLTSGSTSYEQYF	TGTGCCAGCAGCTTGACTAGCGGGAGTACCTCTTACGAGCAGTACTTC
TRBV5-1	NA	TRBD1	TRBJ2-7	CASSQRTGQTYEQYF	TGCGCCAGCAGCCAGAGGACAGGGCAAACCTACGAGCAGTACTTC
TRBV28	NA	TRBD2	TRBJ2-7	CASSLVAGAGEQYF	TGTGCCAGCAGTCTAGTAGCGGGAGCGGGCGAGCAGTACTTC
TRBV9	NA	NA	TRBJ2-1	CASSVDPAESSYNEQFF	TGTGCCAGCAGCGTAGACCCAGCGGAGAGCTCCTACAATGAGCAGTTCTTC
TRBV7-6	NA	TRBD1	TRBJ2-5	CASSTSGGREETQYF	TGTGCCAGCAGCACATCAGGGGGCCGTGAAGAGACCCAGTACTTC
TRBV7-9	NA	TRBD1	TRBJ2-5	CASSPLGQGLQETQYF	TGTGCCAGCAGCCCCCTCGGACAGGGGCTACAAGAGACCCAGTACTTC
TRBV30	NA	NA	TRBJ1-1	CAWTSRRGGTEAFF	TGTGCCTGGACGTCCCGGAGGGGGGGCACTGAAGCTTTCTTT
TRBV2	NA	NA	TRBJ2-2	CASSYSSNTGELFF	TGTGCCAGCAGTTATAGTTCGAACACCGGGGAGCTGTTTTTT
TRBV11-2	NA	TRBD1	TRBJ1-2	CASSPGTGQRGYTF	TGTGCCAGCAGCCCCGGGACAGGGCAGCGCGGCTACACCTTC
TRBV25-1	NA	NA	TRBJ1-1	CASSDPNRERLGAFF	TGTGCCAGCAGTGACCCTAACCGGGAGAGATTAGGAGCTTTCTTT
TRBV11-2	NA	TRBD1	TRBJ2-1	CASSLGGGTGEQFF	TGTGCCAGCAGCCTTGGGGGAGGGACAGGGGAGCAGTTCTTC
TRBV19	NA	TRBD1	TRBJ1-3	CASMPGQGPGNTIYF	TGTGCCAGTATGCCGGGACAGGGTCCTGGAAACACCATATATTTT
TRBV11-1	NA	NA	TRBJ2-5	CASSPGRGQETQYF	TGTGCCAGCAGTCCCGGACGGGGGCAAGAGACCCAGTACTTC
TRBV18	NA	TRBD1	TRBJ2-7	CASSPETGGTYEQYF	TGTGCCAGCTCACCAGAGACAGGGGGGACCTACGAGCAGTACTTC
TRBV4-2	NA	NA	TRBJ2-6	CASSPGASGANVLTF	TGTGCCAGCAGCCCAGGCGCATCTGGGGCCAACGTCCTGACTTTC
TRBV18	NA	TRBD2	TRBJ2-5	CASSPILAGAGETQYF	TGTGCCAGCTCACCTATCCTAGCGGGAGCGGGAGAGACCCAGTACTTC
TRBV12-5	NA	NA	TRBJ2-3	CASGPDSSYTDTQYF	TGTGCTAGTGGCCCGGACTCGTCCTACACAGATACGCAGTATTTT
TRBV24-1	NA	TRBD2	TRBJ2-1	CATSDFAASGTAYNEQFF	TGTGCCACCAGTGATTTCGCGGCTAGCGGGACAGCCTACAATGAGCAGTTCTTC
TRBV28	NA	TRBD1	TRBJ1-6	CASKQGYNSPLHF	TGTGCCAGCAAACAGGGGTATAATTCACCCCTCCACTTT
TRBV4-1	NA	NA	TRBJ2-3	CASSPLAGRDTSTDTQYF	TGCGCCAGCAGCCCGCTTGCAGGGCGAGACACTAGCACAGATACGCAGTATTTT
TRBV18	NA	NA	TRBJ2-7	CASSPPRTDYEQYF	TGTGCCAGCTCACCACCCCGGACAGACTACGAGCAGTACTTC
TRBV15	NA	NA	TRBJ2-1	CATSREPSEVNNEQFF	TGTGCCACCAGCAGAGAACCCTCGGAGGTCAACAATGAGCAGTTCTTC
TRBV5-1	NA	NA	TRBJ1-4	CASSLQGTNEKLFF	TGCGCCAGCAGCTTACAGGGAACTAATGAAAAACTGTTTTTT
TRBV6-2/TRBV6-3	few	TRBD2	TRBJ2-5	CASSYHLPSGRGQETQYF	TGTGCCAGCAGTTACCACCTTCCTAGCGGGAGGGGCCAAGAGACCCAGTACTTC
TRBV7-9	NA	NA	TRBJ1-3	CASSSGQNGGSGNTIYF	TGTGCCAGCAGCTCGGGCCAGAACGGGGGCTCTGGAAACACCATATATTTT
TRBV30	NA	NA	TRBJ1-5	CAWSVAVDQPQHF	TGTGCCTGGAGTGTAGCGGTTGATCAGCCCCAGCATTTT
TRBV3-1/TRBV3-2	NA	NA	TRBJ2-3	CASSQGLAPFTDTQYF	TGTGCCAGCAGCCAAGGGCTAGCGCCATTCACAGATACGCAGTATTTT
TRBV5-8	NA	TRBD2	TRBJ2-2	CASTRLAGAAGELFF	TGTGCCAGCACCCGACTAGCGGGGGCCGCCGGGGAGCTGTTTTTT
TRBV7-2	NA	NA	TRBJ2-1	CASSFKRKTGRGSYNEQFF	TGTGCCAGCAGCTTTAAAAGAAAAACAGGGAGAGGGTCCTACAATGAGCAGTTCTTC
TRBV27	once	TRBD1	TRBJ1-2	CASRADRVGSYGYTF	TGTGCCAGCAGAGCAGACAGGGTCGGTAGCTATGGCTACACCTTC
TRBV9	once	NA	TRBJ2-3	CASSGEGDTQYF	TGTGCCAGCAGCGGTGAGGGAGATACGCAGTATTTT
TRBV6-5	NA	NA	TRBJ1-5	CASSSKGGSNQPQHF	TGTGCCAGCAGTTCAAAGGGAGGAAGCAATCAGCCCCAGCATTTT
TRBV7-9	NA	TRBD2	TRBJ2-5	CASSLVAGGQETQYF	TGTGCCAGCAGCTTAGTAGCGGGCGGCCAAGAGACCCAGTACTTC
TRBV5-5	few	NA	TRBJ2-7	CASSLGVDSYSYEQYF	TGTGCCAGCAGCTTGGGAGTAGACAGCTACTCCTACGAGCAGTACTTC
TRBV28	NA	TRBD1	TRBJ2-5	CASRVQGIGETQYF	TGTGCCAGCAGAGTACAGGGGATAGGAGAGACCCAGTACTTC
TRBV7-8	NA	NA	TRBJ1-6	CASSGQGNSPLHF	TGTGCCTCCTCGGGGCAGGGGAATTCACCCCTCCACTTT
TRBV12-3/TRBV12-4	NA	NA	TRBJ1-5	CASNEGSQPQHF	TGTGCCAGCAACGAGGGTTCCCAGCCCCAGCATTTT
TRBV29-1	NA	TRBD1	TRBJ1-2	CSSTTGGYGYTF	TGCAGCTCTACGACAGGGGGCTATGGCTACACCTTC
TRBV9	NA	TRBD2	TRBJ2-7	CASSVGGTSGSEQYF	TGTGCCAGCAGCGTAGGGGGGACTAGCGGGAGTGAGCAGTACTTC